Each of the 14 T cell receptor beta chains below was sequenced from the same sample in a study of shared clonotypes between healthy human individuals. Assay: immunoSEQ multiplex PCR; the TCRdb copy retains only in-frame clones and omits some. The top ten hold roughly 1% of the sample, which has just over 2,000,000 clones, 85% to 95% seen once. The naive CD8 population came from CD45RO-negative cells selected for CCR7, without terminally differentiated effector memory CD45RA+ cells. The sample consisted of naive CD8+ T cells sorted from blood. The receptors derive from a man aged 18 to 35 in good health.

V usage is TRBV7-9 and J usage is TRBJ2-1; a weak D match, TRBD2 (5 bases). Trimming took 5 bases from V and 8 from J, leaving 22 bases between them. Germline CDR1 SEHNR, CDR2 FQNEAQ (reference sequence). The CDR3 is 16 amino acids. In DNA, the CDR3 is TGTGCCAGCAGCGAAACCGGGATAGCCTTGGGAGATGAGCAGTTCTTC. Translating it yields CASSETGIALGDEQFF. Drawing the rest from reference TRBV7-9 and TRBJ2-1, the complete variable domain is DTGVSQNPRHKITKRGQNVTFRCDPISEHNRLYWYRQTLGQGPEFLTYFQNEAQLEKSRLLSDRFSAERPKGSFSTLEIQRTEQGDSAMYLCASSETGIALGDEQFFGPGTRLTVL.

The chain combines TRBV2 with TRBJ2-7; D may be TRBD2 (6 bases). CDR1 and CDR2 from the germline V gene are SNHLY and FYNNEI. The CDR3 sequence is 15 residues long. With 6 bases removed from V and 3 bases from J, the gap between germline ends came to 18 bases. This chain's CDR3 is CASSPGLSMFYEQYF. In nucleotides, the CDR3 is TGTGCCAGCAGCCCGGGACTTTCAATGTTCTACGAGCAGTACTTC.

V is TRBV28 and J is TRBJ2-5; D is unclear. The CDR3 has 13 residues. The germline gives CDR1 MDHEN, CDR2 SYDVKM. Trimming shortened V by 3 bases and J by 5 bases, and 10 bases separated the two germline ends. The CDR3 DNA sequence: TGTGCCAGCAGTTTTGGGTCTGGGGAGACCCAGTACTTC. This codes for CASSFGSGETQYF.

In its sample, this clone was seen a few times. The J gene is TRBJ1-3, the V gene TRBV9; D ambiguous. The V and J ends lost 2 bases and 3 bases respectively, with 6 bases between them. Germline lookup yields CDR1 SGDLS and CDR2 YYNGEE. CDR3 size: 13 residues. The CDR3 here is CASSVNLGNTIYF. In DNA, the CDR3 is TGTGCCAGCAGCGTGAATCTTGGAAACACCATATATTTT.

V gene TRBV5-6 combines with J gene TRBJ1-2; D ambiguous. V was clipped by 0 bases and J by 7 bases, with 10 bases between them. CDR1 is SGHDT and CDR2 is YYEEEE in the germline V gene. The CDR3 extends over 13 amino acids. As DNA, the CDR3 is TGTGCCAGCAGCTTGGACAGTATCTCTGGCTACACCTTC. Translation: CASSLDSISGYTF. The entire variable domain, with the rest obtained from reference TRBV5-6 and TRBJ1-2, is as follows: DAGVTQSPTHLIKTRGQQVTLRCSPKSGHDTVSWYQQALGQGPQFIFQYYEEEERQRGNFPDRFSGHQFPNYSSELNVNALLLGDSALYLCASSLDSISGYTFGSGTRLTVV.

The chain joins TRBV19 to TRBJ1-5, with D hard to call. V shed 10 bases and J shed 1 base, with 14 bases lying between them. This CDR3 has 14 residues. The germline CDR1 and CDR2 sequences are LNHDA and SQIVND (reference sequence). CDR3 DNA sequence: TGTGCCACCGGGGATCGTGTAAGCAATCAGCCCCAGCATTTT. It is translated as CATGDRVSNQPQHF.

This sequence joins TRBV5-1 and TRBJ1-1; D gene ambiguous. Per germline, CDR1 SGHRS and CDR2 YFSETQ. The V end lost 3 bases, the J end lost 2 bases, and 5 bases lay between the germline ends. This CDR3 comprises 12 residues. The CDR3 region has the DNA TGCGCCAGCAGCTCCATAAACACTGAAGCTTTCTTT. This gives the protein CASSSINTEAFF.

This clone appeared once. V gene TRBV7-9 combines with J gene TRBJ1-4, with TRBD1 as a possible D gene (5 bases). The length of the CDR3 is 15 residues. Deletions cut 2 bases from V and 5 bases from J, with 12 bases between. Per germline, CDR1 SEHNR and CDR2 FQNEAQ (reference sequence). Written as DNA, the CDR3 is TGTGCCAGCAGCTTATCCACAGGTCCGAATGAAAAACTGTTTTTT. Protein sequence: CASSLSTGPNEKLFF.

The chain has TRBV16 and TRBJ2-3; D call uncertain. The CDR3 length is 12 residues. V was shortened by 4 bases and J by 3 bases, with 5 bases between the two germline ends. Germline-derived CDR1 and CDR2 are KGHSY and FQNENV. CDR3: CASSPRTDTQYF. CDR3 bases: TGTGCCAGCAGCCCCCGAACAGATACGCAGTATTTT.

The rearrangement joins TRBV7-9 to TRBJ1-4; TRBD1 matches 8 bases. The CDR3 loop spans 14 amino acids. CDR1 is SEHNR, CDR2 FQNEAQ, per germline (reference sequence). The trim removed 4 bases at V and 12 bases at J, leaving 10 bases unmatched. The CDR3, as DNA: TGTGCCAGCAGCTCCCAGGGGGCTCCCCTGGAACTGTTTTTT. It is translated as CASSSQGAPLELFF.

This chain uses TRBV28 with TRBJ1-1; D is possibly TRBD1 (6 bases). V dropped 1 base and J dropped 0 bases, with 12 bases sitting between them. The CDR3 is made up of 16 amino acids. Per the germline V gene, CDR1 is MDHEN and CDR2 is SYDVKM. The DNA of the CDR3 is TGTGCCAGCAGTTTATATCGGGGGGCAATGAACACTGAAGCTTTCTTT. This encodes CASSLYRGAMNTEAFF. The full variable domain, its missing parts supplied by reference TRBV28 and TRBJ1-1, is DVKVTQSSRYLVKRTGEKVFLECVQDMDHENMFWYRQDPGLGLRLIYFSYDVKMKEKGDIPEGYSVSREKKERFSLILESASTNQTSMYLCASSLYRGAMNTEAFFGQGTRLTVV.

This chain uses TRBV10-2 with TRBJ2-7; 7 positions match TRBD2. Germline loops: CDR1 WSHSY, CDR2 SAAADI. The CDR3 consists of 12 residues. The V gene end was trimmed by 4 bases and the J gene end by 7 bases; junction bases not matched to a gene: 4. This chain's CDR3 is CASSGMREEQYF. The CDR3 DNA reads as TGCGCCAGCAGTGGGATGCGGGAGGAGCAGTACTTC.

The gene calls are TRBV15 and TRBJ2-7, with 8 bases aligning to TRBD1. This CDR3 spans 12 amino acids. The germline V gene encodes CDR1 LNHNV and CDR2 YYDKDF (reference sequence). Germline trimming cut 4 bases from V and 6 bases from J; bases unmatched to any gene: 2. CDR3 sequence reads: CATSKTGVEQYF. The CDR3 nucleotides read TGTGCCACCAGCAAGACAGGGGTCGAGCAGTACTTC.

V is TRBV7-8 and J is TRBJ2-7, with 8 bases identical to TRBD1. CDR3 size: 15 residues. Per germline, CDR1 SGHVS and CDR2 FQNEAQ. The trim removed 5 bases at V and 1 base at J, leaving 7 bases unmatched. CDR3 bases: TGTGCCAGCAGCGGACAGGGTTTATCATCCTACGAGCAGTACTTC. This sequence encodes CASSGQGLSSYEQYF. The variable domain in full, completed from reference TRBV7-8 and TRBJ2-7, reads GAGVSQSPRYKVAKRGQDVALRCDPISGHVSLFWYQQALGQGPEFLTYFQNEAQLDKSGLPSDRFFAERPEGSVSTLKIQRTQQEDSAVYLCASSGQGLSSYEQYFGPGTRLTVT.